This T cell receptor (beta chain) was found in a study of blood T cell repertoires in COVID-19. On the study more broadly: Collection of acute and convalescent COVID-19 samples took place in the United States, Italy and Spain. The cDNA or gDNA used as material had been derived from T cells, B-cell-depleted T cells, or PBMCs.

The CDR3 length is 15 residues. V lost 6 bases to trimming and J lost 11 bases; unmatched junction nucleotides: 10. Germline values: CDR1 MDHEN, CDR2 SYDVKM. TCRdb keeps only in-frame clones here, not all; method: immunoSEQ multiplex PCR. The data show 250,000 or so clones, about 91% seen once. The sample taken for sequencing was PBMCs or T cells enriched from blood (not recorded which). The genes are TRBV28 and TRBJ1-6; 10 positions agree with TRBD1. The TCR was taken from a woman aged 40-49 years with acute COVID-19. The DNA of the CDR3 is TGTGCCAGCAGCCCTAGGGACAGGGGTTTGACACCCCTCCACTTT. It specifies CASSPRDRGLTPLHF.